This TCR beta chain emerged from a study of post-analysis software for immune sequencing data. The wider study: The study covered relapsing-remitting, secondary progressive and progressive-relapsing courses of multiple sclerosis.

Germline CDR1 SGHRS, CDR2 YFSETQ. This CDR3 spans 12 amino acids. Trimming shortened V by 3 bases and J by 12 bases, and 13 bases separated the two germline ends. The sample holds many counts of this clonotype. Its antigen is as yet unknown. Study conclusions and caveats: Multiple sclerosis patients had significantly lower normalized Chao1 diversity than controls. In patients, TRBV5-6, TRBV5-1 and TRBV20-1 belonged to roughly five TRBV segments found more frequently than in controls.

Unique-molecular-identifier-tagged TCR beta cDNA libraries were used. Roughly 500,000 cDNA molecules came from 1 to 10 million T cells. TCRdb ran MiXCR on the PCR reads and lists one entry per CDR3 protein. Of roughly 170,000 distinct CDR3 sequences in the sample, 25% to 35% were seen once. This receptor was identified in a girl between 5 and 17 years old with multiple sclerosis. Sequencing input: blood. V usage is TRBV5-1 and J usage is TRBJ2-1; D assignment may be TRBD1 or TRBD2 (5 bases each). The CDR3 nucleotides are TGCGCCAGCAGCTCCCAGGGTGAGGGGCAGTTCTTC. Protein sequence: CASSSQGEGQFF.